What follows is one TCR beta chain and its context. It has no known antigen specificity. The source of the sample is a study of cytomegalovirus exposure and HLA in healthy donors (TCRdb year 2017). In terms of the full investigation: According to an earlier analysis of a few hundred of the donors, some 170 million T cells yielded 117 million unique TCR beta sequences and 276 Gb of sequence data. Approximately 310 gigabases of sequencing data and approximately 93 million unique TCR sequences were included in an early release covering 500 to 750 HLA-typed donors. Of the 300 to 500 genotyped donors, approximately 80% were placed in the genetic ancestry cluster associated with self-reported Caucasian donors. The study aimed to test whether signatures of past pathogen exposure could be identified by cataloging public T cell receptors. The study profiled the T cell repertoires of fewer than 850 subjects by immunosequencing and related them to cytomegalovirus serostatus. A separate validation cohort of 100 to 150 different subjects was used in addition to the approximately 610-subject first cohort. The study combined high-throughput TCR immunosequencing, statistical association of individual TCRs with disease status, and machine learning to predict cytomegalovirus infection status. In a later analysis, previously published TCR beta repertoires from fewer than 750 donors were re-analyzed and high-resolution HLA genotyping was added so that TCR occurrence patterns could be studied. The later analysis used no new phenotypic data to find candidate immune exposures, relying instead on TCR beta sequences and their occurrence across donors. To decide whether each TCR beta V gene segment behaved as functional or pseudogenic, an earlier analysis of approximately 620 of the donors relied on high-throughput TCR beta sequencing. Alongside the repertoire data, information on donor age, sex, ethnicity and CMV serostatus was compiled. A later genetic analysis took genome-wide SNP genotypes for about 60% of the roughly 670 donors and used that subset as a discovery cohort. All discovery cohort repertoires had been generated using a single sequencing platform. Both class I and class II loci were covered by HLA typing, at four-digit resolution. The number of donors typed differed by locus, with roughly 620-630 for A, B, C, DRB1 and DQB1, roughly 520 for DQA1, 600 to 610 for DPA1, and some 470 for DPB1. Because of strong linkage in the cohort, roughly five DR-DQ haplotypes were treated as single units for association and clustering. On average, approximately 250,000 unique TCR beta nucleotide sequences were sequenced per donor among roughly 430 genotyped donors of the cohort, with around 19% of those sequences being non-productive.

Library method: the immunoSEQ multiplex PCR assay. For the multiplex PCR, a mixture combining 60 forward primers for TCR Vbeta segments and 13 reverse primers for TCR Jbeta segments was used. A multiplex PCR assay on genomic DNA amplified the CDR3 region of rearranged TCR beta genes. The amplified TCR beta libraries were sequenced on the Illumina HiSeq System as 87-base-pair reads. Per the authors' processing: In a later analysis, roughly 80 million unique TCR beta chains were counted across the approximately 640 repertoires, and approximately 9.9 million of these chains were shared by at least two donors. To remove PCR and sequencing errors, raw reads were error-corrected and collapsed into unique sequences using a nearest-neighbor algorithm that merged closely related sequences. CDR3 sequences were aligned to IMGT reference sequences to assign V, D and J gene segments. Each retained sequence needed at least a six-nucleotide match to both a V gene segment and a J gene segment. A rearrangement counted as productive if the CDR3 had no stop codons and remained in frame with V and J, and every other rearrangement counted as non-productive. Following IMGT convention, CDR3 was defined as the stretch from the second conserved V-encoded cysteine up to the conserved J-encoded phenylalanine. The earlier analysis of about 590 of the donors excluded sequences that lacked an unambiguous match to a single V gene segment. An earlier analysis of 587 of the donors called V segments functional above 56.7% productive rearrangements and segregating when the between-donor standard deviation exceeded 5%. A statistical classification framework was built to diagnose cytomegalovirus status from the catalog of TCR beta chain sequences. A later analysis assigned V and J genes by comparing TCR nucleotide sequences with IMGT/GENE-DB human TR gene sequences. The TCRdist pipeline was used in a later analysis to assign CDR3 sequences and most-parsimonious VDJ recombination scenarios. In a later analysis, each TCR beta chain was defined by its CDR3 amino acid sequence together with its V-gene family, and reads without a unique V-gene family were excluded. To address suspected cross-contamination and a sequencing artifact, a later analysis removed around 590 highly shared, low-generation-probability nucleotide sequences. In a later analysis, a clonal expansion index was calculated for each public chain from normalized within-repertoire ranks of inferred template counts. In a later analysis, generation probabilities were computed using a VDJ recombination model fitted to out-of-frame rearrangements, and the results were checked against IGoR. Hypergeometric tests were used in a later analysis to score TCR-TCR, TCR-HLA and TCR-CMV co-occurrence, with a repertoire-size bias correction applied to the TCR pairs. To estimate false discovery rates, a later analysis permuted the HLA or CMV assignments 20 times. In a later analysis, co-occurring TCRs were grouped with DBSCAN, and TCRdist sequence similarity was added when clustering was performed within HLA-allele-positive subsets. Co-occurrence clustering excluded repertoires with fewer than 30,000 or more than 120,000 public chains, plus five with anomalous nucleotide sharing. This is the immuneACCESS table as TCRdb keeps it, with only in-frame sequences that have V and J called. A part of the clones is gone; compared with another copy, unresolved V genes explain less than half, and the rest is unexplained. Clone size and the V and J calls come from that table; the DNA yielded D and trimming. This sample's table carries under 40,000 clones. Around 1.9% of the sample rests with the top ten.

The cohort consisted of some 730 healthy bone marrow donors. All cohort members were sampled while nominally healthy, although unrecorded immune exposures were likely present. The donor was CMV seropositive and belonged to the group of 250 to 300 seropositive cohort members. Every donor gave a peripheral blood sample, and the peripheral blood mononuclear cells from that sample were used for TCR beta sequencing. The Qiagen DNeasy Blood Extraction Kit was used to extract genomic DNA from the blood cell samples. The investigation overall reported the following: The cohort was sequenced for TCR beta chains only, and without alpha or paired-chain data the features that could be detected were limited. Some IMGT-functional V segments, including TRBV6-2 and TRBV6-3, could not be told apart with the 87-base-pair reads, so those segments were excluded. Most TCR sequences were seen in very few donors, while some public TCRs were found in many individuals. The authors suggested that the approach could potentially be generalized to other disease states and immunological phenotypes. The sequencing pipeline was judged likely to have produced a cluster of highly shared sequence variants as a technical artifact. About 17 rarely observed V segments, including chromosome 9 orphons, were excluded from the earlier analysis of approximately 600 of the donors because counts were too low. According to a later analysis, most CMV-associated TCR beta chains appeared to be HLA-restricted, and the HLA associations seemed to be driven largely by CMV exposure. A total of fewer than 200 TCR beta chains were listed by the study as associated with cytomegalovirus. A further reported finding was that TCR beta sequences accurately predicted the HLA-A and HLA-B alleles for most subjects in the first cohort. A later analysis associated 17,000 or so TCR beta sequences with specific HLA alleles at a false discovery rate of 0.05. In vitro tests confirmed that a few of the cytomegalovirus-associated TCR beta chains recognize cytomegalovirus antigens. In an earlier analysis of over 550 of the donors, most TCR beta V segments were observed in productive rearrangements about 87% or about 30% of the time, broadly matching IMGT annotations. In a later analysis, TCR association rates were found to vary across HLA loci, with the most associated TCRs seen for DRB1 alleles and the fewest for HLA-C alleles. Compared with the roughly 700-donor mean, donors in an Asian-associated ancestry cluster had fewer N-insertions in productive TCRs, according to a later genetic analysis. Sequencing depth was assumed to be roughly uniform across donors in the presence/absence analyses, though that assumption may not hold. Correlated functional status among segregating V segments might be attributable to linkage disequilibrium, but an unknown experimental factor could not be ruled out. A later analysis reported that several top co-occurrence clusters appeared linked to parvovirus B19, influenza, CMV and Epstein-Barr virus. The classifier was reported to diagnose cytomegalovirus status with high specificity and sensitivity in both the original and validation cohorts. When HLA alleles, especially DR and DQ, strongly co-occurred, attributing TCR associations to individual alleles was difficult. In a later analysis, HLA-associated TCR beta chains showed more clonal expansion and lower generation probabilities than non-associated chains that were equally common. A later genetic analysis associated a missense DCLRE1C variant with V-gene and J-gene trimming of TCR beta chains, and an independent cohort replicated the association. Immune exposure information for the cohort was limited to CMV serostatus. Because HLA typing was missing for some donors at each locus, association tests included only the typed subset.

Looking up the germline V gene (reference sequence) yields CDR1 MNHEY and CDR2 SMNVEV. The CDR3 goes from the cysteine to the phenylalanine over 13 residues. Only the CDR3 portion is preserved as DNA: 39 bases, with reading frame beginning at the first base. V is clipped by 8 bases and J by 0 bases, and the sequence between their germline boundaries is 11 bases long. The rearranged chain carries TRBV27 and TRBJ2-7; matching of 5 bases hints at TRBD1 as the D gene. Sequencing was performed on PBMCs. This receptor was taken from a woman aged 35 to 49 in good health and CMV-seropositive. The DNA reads TGTGCCAGCGCTAGGGGCAGCTCCTACGAGCAGTACTTC. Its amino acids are CASARGSSYEQYF.